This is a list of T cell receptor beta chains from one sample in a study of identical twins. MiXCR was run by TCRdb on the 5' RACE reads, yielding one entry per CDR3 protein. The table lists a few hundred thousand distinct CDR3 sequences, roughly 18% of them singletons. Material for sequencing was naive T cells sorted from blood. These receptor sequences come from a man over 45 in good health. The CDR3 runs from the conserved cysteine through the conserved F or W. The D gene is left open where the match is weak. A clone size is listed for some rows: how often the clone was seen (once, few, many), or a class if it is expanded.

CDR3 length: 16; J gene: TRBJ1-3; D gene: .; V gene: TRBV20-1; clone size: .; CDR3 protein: CSARDMQGEAGNTIYF; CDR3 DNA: TGCAGTGCTAGAGATATGCAGGGAGAAGCTGGAAACACCATATATTTT
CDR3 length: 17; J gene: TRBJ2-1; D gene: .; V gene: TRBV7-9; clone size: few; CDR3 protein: CASSPRETGMWTNEQFF; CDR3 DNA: TGTGCCAGCAGCCCCAGAGAAACAGGGATGTGGACCAATGAGCAGTTCTTC
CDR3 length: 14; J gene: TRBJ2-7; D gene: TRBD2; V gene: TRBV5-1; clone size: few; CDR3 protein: CASSLGLATYEQYF; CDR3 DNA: TGCGCCAGCAGCCTCGGACTAGCGACTTACGAGCAGTACTTC
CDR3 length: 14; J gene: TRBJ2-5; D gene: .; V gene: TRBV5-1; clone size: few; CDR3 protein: CASSLGPRKETQYF; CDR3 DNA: TGCGCCAGCAGCTTGGGCCCACGGAAAGAGACCCAGTACTTC
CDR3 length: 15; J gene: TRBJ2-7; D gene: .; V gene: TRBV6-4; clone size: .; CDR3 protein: CASSDWADQPYEQYF; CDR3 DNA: TGTGCCAGCAGTGACTGGGCCGACCAACCCTACGAGCAGTACTTC
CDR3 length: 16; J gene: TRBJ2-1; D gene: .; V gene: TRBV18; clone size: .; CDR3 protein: CASSPPGTSTYNEQFF; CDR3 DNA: TGTGCCAGCTCACCACCGGGGACTTCCACCTACAATGAGCAGTTCTTC
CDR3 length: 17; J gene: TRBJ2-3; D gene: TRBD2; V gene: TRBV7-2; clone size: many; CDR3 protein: CASSLRGLAGRTDTQYF; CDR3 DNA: TGTGCCAGCAGCCTCCGAGGACTAGCGGGACGCACAGATACGCAGTATTTT
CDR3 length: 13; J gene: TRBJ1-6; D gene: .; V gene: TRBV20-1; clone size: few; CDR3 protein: CSARVDDGSPLHF; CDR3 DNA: TGCAGTGCTAGGGTGGACGATGGTTCACCCCTCCACTTT
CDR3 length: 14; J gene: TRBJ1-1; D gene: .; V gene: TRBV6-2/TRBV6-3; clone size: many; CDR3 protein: CASRHTSPRTEAFF; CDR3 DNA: TGTGCCAGCAGGCACACATCACCGCGTACTGAAGCTTTCTTT
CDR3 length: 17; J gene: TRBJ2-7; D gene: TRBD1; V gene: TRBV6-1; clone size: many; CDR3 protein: CASSSRTGSITSYEQYF; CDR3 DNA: TGTGCCAGCAGCTCCCGGACAGGGTCGATTACCTCCTACGAGCAGTACTTC
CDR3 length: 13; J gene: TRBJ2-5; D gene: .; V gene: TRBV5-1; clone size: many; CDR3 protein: CASSGQLQETQYF; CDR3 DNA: TGCGCCAGCAGCGGGCAGCTCCAAGAGACCCAGTACTTC
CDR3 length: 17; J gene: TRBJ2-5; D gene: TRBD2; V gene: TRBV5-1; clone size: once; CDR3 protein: CASSFTSGREYQETQYF; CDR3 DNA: TGCGCCAGCAGCTTCACTAGCGGGAGAGAATACCAAGAGACCCAGTACTTC
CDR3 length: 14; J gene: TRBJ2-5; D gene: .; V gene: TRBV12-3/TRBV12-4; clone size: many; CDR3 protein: CASSLRRQQETQYF; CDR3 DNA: TGTGCCAGCAGTTTACGGCGGCAACAAGAGACCCAGTACTTC
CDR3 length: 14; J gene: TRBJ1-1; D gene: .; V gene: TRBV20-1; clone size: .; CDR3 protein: CSARSRGPNTEAFF; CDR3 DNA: TGCAGTGCTAGATCGAGGGGTCCCAACACTGAAGCTTTCTTT
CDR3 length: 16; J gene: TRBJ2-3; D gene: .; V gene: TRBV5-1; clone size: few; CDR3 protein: CASSFSYRLSTDTQYF; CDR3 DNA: TGCGCCAGCAGCTTTAGCTACCGGCTTAGCACAGATACGCAGTATTTT
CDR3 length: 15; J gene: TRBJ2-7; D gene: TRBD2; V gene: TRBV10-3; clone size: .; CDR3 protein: CAIKKGLAGSYEQYF; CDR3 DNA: TGTGCCATCAAAAAGGGACTAGCGGGGTCCTACGAGCAGTACTTC
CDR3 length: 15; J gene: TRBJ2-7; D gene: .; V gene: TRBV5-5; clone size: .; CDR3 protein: CASSLGQPLSYEQYF; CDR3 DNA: TGTGCCAGCAGCTTGGGGCAGCCCCTCTCCTACGAGCAGTACTTC